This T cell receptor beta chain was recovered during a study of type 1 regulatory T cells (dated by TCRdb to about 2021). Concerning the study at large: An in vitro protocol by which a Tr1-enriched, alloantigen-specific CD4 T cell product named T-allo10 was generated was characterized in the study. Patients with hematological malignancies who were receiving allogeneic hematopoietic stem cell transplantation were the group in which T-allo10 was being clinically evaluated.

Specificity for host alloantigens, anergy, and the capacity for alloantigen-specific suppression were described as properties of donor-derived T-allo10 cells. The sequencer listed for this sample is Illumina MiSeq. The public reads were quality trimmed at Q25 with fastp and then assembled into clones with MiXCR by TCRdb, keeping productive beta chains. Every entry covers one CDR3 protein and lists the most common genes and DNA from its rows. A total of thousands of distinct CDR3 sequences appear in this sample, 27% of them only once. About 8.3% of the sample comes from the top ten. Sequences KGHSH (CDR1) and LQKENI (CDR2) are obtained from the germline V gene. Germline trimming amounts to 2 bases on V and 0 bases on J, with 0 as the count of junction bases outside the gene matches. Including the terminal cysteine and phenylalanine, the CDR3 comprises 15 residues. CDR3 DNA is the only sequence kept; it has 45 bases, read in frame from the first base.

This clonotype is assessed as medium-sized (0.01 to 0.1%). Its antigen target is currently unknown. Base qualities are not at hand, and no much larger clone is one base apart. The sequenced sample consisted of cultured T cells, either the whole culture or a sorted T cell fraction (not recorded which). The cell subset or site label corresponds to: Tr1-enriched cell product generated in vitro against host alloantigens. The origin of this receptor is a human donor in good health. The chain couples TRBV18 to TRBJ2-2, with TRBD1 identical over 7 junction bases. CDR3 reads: CASSPGTANTGELFF. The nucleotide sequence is TGTGCCAGCTCACCAGGGACAGCGAACACCGGGGAGCTGTTTTTT.